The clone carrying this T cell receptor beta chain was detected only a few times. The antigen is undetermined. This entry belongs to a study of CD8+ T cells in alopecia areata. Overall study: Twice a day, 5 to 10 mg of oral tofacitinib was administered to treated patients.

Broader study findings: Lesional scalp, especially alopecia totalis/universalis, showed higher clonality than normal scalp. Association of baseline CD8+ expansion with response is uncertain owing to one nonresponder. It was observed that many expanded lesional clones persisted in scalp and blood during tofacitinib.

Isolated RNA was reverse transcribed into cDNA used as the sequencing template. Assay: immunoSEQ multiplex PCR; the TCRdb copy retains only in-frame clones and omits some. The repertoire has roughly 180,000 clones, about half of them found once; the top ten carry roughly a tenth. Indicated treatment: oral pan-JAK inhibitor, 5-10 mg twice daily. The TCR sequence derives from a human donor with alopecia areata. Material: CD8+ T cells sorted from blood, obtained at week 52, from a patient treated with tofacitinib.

The CDR3 DNA follows: TGTGCCAGCAGCTCGACAGGGTCGACACCCCTCCACTTT. It encodes CASSSTGSTPLHF. This chain connects TRBV7-2 to TRBJ1-6, with TRBD1 matching 7 bases. The CDR3 has 13 amino acids. J gave up 11 bases and V 4 bases, and 5 bases lay outside the gene matches. Per germline, CDR1 SGHTA and CDR2 FQGNSA.